The T cell receptor beta chain described here comes from a study of blood T cells in healthy people across ages. This clonotype was detected a few times. Its cognate antigen is unknown. General study findings and limits: Researchers deemed the diversity estimates from one million T cells underestimates. Per-million-T-cell TCR beta diversity fell roughly linearly with age.

The germline V gene has CDR1 MDHEN and CDR2 SYDVKM. Deletions cut 10 bases from V and 3 bases from J, with 13 bases between. The length of the CDR3 is 13 residues. Through a sample-barcoded 5' primer and a J-beta primer mix, a second PCR was run for 7 to 11 cycles. Each cDNA molecule was tagged by a template-switch adaptor with 12 random nucleotides. TCRdb fed the 5' RACE reads into MiXCR, producing one record per CDR3 protein. Here the sample spans some 900,000 distinct CDR3 sequences, about 48% being singletons. The sample taken for sequencing was blood. The clonotype was recovered from a man in his thirties or forties in good health. The chain links TRBV28 to TRBJ1-5; D is ambiguous. The CDR3 DNA follows: TGTGCCACCCGCGGCACGACCAATCAGCCCCAGCATTTT. Its translation is CATRGTTNQPQHF. The full variable domain, its missing parts supplied by reference TRBV28 and TRBJ1-5, is DVKVTQSSRYLVKRTGEKVFLECVQDMDHENMFWYRQDPGLGLRLIYFSYDVKMKEKGDIPEGYSVSREKKERFSLILESASTNQTSMYLCATRGTTNQPQHFGDGTRLSIL.